The clone carrying this T cell receptor beta chain has ten or more counts. Its antigen is undetermined. The data belong to a study of CD8+CD57+ T cells in acquired aplastic anemia. Study context: Across the sorted CD4+ and CD8+ cells, DNA amounts averaged about 3.2 ug. Regarding the study as a whole: Patients and controls were not found to differ significantly in CD8+ Simpson's diversity. Patients shared twenty-nine CD8+ CDR3 sequences with controls.

Genomic DNA constituted the template upon which TCR beta VDJ and CDR3 profiling was performed. MiXCR was run by TCRdb on the reads, yielding one entry per CDR3 protein. The sample consists of about 160,000 distinct CDR3 sequences, around 45% of them appearing once. CDR3 length equals 14 residues. Germline V CDR1 and CDR2: SGHDT, YYEEEE. The V end was cut by 0 bases, the J end by 5 bases, with 11 bases between. This TCR derives from a human donor in good health. The sample taken for sequencing was sorted CD4+, CD8+, or CD8+CD57+ T cells (not recorded which) from PBMCs. The chain joins TRBV5-6 to TRBJ1-1, with D tentatively TRBD1 (6 bases). The CDR3, as DNA: TGTGCCAGCAGCTTGGCGGGGGGCATGACTGAAGCTTTCTTT. This sequence encodes CASSLAGGMTEAFF.